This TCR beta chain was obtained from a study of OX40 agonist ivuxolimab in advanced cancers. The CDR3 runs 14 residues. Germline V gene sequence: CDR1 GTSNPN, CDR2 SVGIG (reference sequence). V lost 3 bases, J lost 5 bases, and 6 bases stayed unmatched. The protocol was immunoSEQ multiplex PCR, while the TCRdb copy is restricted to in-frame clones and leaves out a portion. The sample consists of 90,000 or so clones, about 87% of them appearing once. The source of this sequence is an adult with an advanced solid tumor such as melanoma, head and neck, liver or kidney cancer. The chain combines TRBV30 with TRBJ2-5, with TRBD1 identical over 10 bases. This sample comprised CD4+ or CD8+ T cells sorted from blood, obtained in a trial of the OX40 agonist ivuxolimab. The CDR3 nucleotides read TGTGCCTGGAGCACGACAGGGGGCGTGGAGACCCAGTACTTC. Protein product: CAWSTTGGVETQYF.